The rows below give T cell receptor beta chains drawn from one sample of a study of regulatory T cells in long-lasting Graves disease. TCRdb reanalysed the multiplex PCR reads using MiXCR and keeps one entry per CDR3 protein. Of 400,000 to 500,000 distinct CDR3 sequences in the sample, around 20% were seen once. The specimen comprised peripheral blood mononuclear cells (PBMCs), sampled when the disease was refractory, from a patient treated with antithyroid drugs. These receptors were obtained from a female donor with Graves disease. The CDR3 runs from the conserved cysteine through the conserved F or W. Each record gives: J gene, clone size, V gene, D gene, CDR3 length, CDR3 protein, CDR3 DNA. D genes are given only for firm matches. For some rows the clone size is stated as once, few or many, or as a class when expanded; others skip it.

j_call: TRBJ1-5
clone_size: few
v_call: TRBV6-2/TRBV6-3
d_call: TRBD1
cdr3_length: 16
cdr3_aa: CASSYSLGQGAQPQHF
cdr3_nt: TGTGCCAGCAGTTACTCGTTGGGACAGGGGGCCCAGCCCCAGCATTTT

j_call: TRBJ1-4
clone_size: many
v_call: TRBV28
d_call: -
cdr3_length: 17
cdr3_aa: CASSLSNRPALNEKLFF
cdr3_nt: TGTGCCAGCAGTTTATCCAATCGACCTGCCCTTAATGAAAAACTGTTTTTT

j_call: TRBJ2-1
clone_size: -
v_call: TRBV13
d_call: -
cdr3_length: 15
cdr3_aa: CASSFSLRTGGGQFF
cdr3_nt: TGTGCCAGCAGCTTTAGCCTACGGACGGGCGGAGGGCAGTTCTTC

j_call: TRBJ2-7
clone_size: -
v_call: TRBV5-1
d_call: TRBD2
cdr3_length: 16
cdr3_aa: CASSWPVGGSPYEQYF
cdr3_nt: TGCGCCAGCAGCTGGCCCGTTGGCGGGAGCCCCTACGAGCAGTACTTC

j_call: TRBJ2-4
clone_size: -
v_call: TRBV4-3
d_call: -
cdr3_length: 13
cdr3_aa: CASSQDLGNIQYF
cdr3_nt: TGCGCCAGCAGCCAGGACTTGGGGAACATTCAGTACTTC

j_call: TRBJ1-5
clone_size: many
v_call: TRBV28
d_call: -
cdr3_length: 12
cdr3_aa: CASISGVQPQHF
cdr3_nt: TGTGCCAGCATCTCAGGTGTACAGCCCCAGCATTTT

j_call: TRBJ2-6
clone_size: few
v_call: TRBV20-1
d_call: -
cdr3_length: 16
cdr3_aa: CSAPGDKAVGANVLTF
cdr3_nt: TGCAGTGCCCCTGGGGACAAAGCCGTAGGGGCCAACGTCCTGACTTTC

j_call: TRBJ2-7
clone_size: few
v_call: TRBV4-1
d_call: -
cdr3_length: 15
cdr3_aa: CASSQVGERNYEQYF
cdr3_nt: TGCGCCAGCAGCCAAGTGGGGGAGAGGAACTACGAGCAGTACTTC

j_call: TRBJ2-1
clone_size: many
v_call: TRBV11-2
d_call: -
cdr3_length: 15
cdr3_aa: CASSLMPGSYNEQFF
cdr3_nt: TGTGCCAGCAGCTTAATGCCAGGCTCCTACAATGAGCAGTTCTTC

j_call: TRBJ2-6
clone_size: -
v_call: TRBV7-2
d_call: TRBD2
cdr3_length: 16
cdr3_aa: CASSYDGRRRANVLTF
cdr3_nt: TGTGCCAGCAGCTACGACGGGAGGCGTAGGGCCAACGTCCTGACTTTC

j_call: TRBJ2-1
clone_size: -
v_call: TRBV30
d_call: -
cdr3_length: 13
cdr3_aa: CAWSVKRWNEQFF
cdr3_nt: TGTGCCTGGAGTGTAAAGCGGTGGAATGAGCAGTTCTTC

j_call: TRBJ2-5
clone_size: many
v_call: TRBV20-1
d_call: -
cdr3_length: 12
cdr3_aa: CSCEKGDETQYF
cdr3_nt: TGCAGCTGCGAGAAGGGGGACGAGACCCAGTACTTC